The 6 T cell receptor beta chains below all came from one sample that was sequenced in a study of cytomegalovirus exposure and HLA in healthy donors. PCR employed 60 Vbeta and 13 Jbeta primers. Generated by immunoSEQ multiplex PCR, the TCRdb table keeps only in-frame clones and is missing some. The listing records 75,000 to 95,000 clones. Sequenced input: PBMCs. The receptors shown here come from an older woman in good health and CMV-seronegative.

CDR3 DNA sequence: TGTGCCAGCTCACCTGGGCAGGCGGGAGGAAACACCATATATTTT. Encoded protein: CASSPGQAGGNTIYF. V and J are TRBV18 and TRBJ1-3; D ambiguous. From germline, CDR1 is KGHSH and CDR2 LQKENI. Trimming removed 3 bases from V and 4 bases from J, with 13 bases in between. The CDR3 is made up of 15 amino acids.

This chain joins TRBV27 and TRBJ2-5; 8 bases align to TRBD1. The J call may be in error: the DNA end matches TRBJ2-7 better. The CDR3 runs to 14 residues. CDR1 is MNHEY and CDR2 is SMNVEV in the germline V gene (reference sequence). DNA of the CDR3: TGTGCCAGCAGCTTCCGGGACAGGTCGTACGAGCAGTACTTC. It encodes CASSFRDRSYEQYF.

J is TRBJ2-3 and V is TRBV19; 7 nucleotides line up with TRBD2. CDR1 is LNHDA, CDR2 SQIVND, per germline (reference sequence). CDR3 size: 17 residues. The trim removed 1 base at V and 4 bases at J, leaving 11 bases unmatched. For the CDR3, the DNA is TGTGCCAGTAGTATAGGGGCTGGTACGGGAGGTGCAGATACGCAGTATTTT. Protein: CASSIGAGTGGADTQYF.

The rearrangement links TRBV7-9 to TRBJ2-7; D is possibly TRBD2 (5 bases). CDR1 and CDR2 from the germline V gene are SEHNR and FQNEAQ (reference sequence). The CDR3 runs to 15 residues. The V and J ends lost 5 bases and 6 bases respectively, with 20 bases between them. CDR3 loop: CASSGGERVLGEQYF. As DNA, the CDR3 is TGTGCCAGCAGCGGAGGAGAGAGGGTTCTGGGCGAGCAGTACTTC.

The chain couples TRBV18 to TRBJ2-7, with TRBD2 matching over 11 bases. Trimming removed 1 base from V and 2 bases from J; junction bases left unmatched: 4. CDR3 size: 16 residues. Germline CDR1 reads KGHSH; CDR2 reads LQKENI. The CDR3 loop is CASSPQLAGETYEQYF. CDR3 bases: TGTGCCAGCTCACCACAACTAGCGGGAGAGACCTACGAGCAGTACTTC.

As for this clone: A read error may produce the germline difference seen at one junction end. The chain carries TRBV7-7 and TRBJ2-5, with D possibly matching TRBD2 (6 bases). This CDR3 contains 13 residues. Germline-derived CDR1 and CDR2 are SSHAT and FNYEAQ (reference sequence). The CDR3 DNA sequence: TGTGCTAGCAGCTATAGCGGCCAAGAGACCCAGTACTTC. Its translation: CASSYSGQETQYF.